This entry lists 18 T cell receptor beta chains sequenced from one sample in a study of CD8 T cells in Susac syndrome. Random hexamers were used to reverse transcribe an amount of roughly 0.45 to 1 ug RNA. In TCRdb, the immunoSEQ multiplex PCR reads were re-called with MiXCR into one record per CDR3 protein. The sample records 250,000 to 300,000 distinct CDR3 sequences, roughly 85% being singletons. Sequencing was performed on CD8+ T cells from PBMCs. The receptor source for this set is a human donor with multiple sclerosis.

The rearrangement uses TRBV12-3 or TRBV12-4 and TRBJ2-1; TRBD2 matches at 10 bases. This CDR3 spans 14 amino acids. V gave up 6 bases and J gave up 8 bases; unmatched junction bases: 7. The CDR3 sequence is CASSVAGGLYEQFF. CDR3 nucleotide sequence: TGTGCCAGCAGCGTAGCGGGAGGTCTCTATGAGCAGTTCTTC.

The J gene is TRBJ2-1, the V gene TRBV20-1, with D perhaps TRBD2 (6 bases). With 2 bases removed from V and 9 bases from J, the gap between germline ends came to 11 bases. The CDR3 is 12 residues long. CDR1 DFQATT and CDR2 SNEGSKA come from the germline V gene (reference sequence). CDR3 loop: CSARPRRGEQFF. CDR3 in DNA: TGCAGTGCTAGACCCCGGAGGGGTGAGCAGTTCTTC.

This chain joins TRBV29-1 and TRBJ1-1; unclear D gene. V shed 3 bases and J shed 4 bases, with 6 bases lying between them. Germline-derived CDR1 and CDR2 are SQVTM and ANQGSEA. The CDR3 has 11 residues. The CDR3 DNA follows: TGCAGCGTTGAGGCCGGCACTGAAGCTTTCTTT. Amino acid sequence: CSVEAGTEAFF.

J is TRBJ2-7 and V is TRBV6-5, with D unclear. The V gene's germline CDR1 is MNHEY and CDR2 SVGAGI. The CDR3 length is 14 residues. V was trimmed by 6 bases and J by 3 bases, leaving 15 bases between them. CDR3 region: CASRVSMADYEQYF. The DNA for the CDR3 is TGTGCCAGCAGAGTTAGTATGGCAGACTACGAGCAGTACTTC.

V and J are TRBV25-1 and TRBJ2-7; D gene uncertain. Germline lookup yields CDR1 MGHDK and CDR2 SYGVNS. The V and J ends lost 0 bases and 4 bases respectively, with 4 bases between them. The CDR3 spans 12 residues. The CDR3 spells CASSEYWYEQYF. CDR3 DNA sequence: TGTGCCAGCAGTGAATATTGGTACGAGCAGTACTTC.

On this clonotype itself: A junction boundary mismatches the germline segment, possibly from a read error. The rearrangement joins TRBV7-7 to TRBJ2-2; 12 nucleotides line up with TRBD2. The CDR3 runs to 17 residues. Germline lookup yields CDR1 SSHAT and CDR2 FNYEAQ (reference sequence). The CDR3 sequence is CASSLRTSGKGTGELFF. CDR3 bases: TGTGCTAGCAGCCTTAGGACTAGCGGGAAAGGTACCGGGGAGCTGTTTTTT.

The chain recombines TRBV7-9 with TRBJ2-3; D is possibly TRBD1 (6 bases). The V gene lost 5 bases and the J gene lost 5 bases, with 11 bases spanning the gap. From germline, CDR1 is SEHNR and CDR2 FQNEAQ (reference sequence). This CDR3 spans 13 amino acids. In nucleotides, the CDR3 is TGTGCCAGCAGCCCTAGGGGGTTAGATACGCAGTATTTT. It is translated as CASSPRGLDTQYF.

V is TRBV10-3 and J is TRBJ2-7, with 9 bases aligning to TRBD1. Germline assignment: CDR1 ENHRY and CDR2 SYGVKD. J was trimmed by 6 bases and V by 4 bases; bases with no gene match: 10. The CDR3 contains 15 residues. The CDR3, as DNA: TGTGCCATCAGTGGAGGGACAGGGACTAAACGCGAGCAGTACTTC. It translates to CAISGGTGTKREQYF.

In the case of this clonotype: The junction differs from germline at one of its ends, possibly a read error. The V call is TRBV7-7, the J call TRBJ2-3; D is possibly TRBD2 (6 bases). The CDR3 sequence is 14 residues long. Germline CDR1 is SSHAT and CDR2 is FNYEAQ (reference sequence). As DNA, the CDR3 is TGTGCTAGCAGCCGGGACTTAGAAACAGATACGCAGTATTTT. It encodes CASSRDLETDTQYF.

This chain connects TRBV28 to TRBJ1-1; D is uncertain. This CDR3 comprises 11 residues. Germline CDR1 and CDR2: MDHEN and SYDVKM. V was pared by 6 bases and J by 4 bases, with 6 bases between. CDR3 loop: CASRVTTEAFF. CDR3 nucleotides: TGTGCCAGCAGGGTTACCACTGAAGCTTTCTTT.

The rearrangement uses TRBV6-4 and TRBJ1-1; D remains ambiguous. CDR3 length equals 13 residues. Trimming cost V 3 bases and J 2 bases, with 7 bases left between them. The V gene's germline CDR1 is MRHNA and CDR2 SNTAGT. CDR3: CASSEGSNTEAFF. As DNA, the CDR3 is TGTGCCAGCAGTGAGGGTAGTAACACTGAAGCTTTCTTT.

There are a few counts of this clonotype. V is TRBV20-1 and J is TRBJ2-1; tentative D call: TRBD2 (6 bases). This CDR3 region has 17 residues. V was shortened by 1 base and J by 2 bases, with 18 bases between the two germline ends. The germline gives CDR1 DFQATT, CDR2 SNEGSKA (reference sequence). The CDR3 loop reads CSARVVPGASPYNEQFF. In DNA, the CDR3 is TGCAGTGCTAGAGTGGTTCCGGGAGCGTCCCCCTACAATGAGCAGTTCTTC.

The rearrangement uses TRBV19 and TRBJ2-1; no firm D call. The CDR3 sequence is 14 residues long. Germline assignment: CDR1 LNHDA and CDR2 SQIVND (reference sequence). Trimming took 2 bases from V and 7 from J, leaving 12 bases between them. In DNA form, the CDR3 reads TGTGCCAGTAGTATAATTGGCGGAGTTAATGAGCAGTTCTTC. Protein sequence: CASSIIGGVNEQFF.

The gene calls are TRBV6-5 and TRBJ2-1, with 7 nucleotides matching TRBD2. V gave up 4 bases and J gave up 5 bases; unmatched junction bases: 5. This CDR3 is built from 14 residues. Per the germline V gene, CDR1 is MNHEY and CDR2 is SVGAGI. CDR3 coding DNA: TGTGCCAGCAGTTGGCTAGCGGAAGACAATGAGCAGTTCTTC. Translation: CASSWLAEDNEQFF.

The chain joins TRBV28 to TRBJ2-1; 8 nucleotides line up with TRBD2. V shed 6 bases and J 7 bases; nucleotides not matched to a gene: 14. CDR1 is MDHEN and CDR2 is SYDVKM in the germline V gene. The CDR3 extends over 16 amino acids. CDR3 protein: CASSPWGAGAPNEQFF. For the CDR3, the DNA is TGTGCCAGCAGCCCTTGGGGAGCGGGAGCCCCTAATGAGCAGTTCTTC.

This chain uses TRBV12-3 or TRBV12-4 with TRBJ2-3; D unresolved. The CDR3 runs 14 residues. The V end lost 7 bases, the J end lost 0 bases, and 11 bases lay between the germline ends. The CDR3 sequence: CASTKTQSTDTQYF. CDR3 bases: TGTGCCAGCACCAAGACTCAGAGCACAGATACGCAGTATTTT.

Concerning this clonotype itself: Germline and junction disagree at one end, which may indicate a read error. The rearrangement uses TRBV11-2 and TRBJ2-1; TRBD2 matches at 7 bases. The germline gives CDR1 SGHAT, CDR2 FQNNGV. CDR3 length equals 14 residues. The CDR3 region has the DNA TGTGCCAGCAGCTTAGATCTCTTAGCGGGCGCGATAGATTTC. It is translated as CASSLDLLAGAIDF.

The rearrangement links TRBV19 to TRBJ2-2, with 11 bases identical to TRBD2. Germline V CDR1 and CDR2: LNHDA, SQIVND (reference sequence). The CDR3 spans 16 residues. V shed 3 bases and J 5 bases; nucleotides not matched to a gene: 5. CDR3 residues: CASSMFRTSGTGELFF. The CDR3 nucleotides read TGTGCCAGTAGTATGTTTAGGACTAGCGGGACCGGGGAGCTGTTTTTT.